Below, 3 T cell receptor beta chains from the same sample are listed, as sequenced in a study of blood T cell repertoires in COVID-19. Clones were sequenced by immunoSEQ multiplex PCR, and TCRdb holds only the in-frame ones, with some missing. The sample holds around 500,000 clones, around 87% seen once. The source material was PBMCs or T cells enriched from blood (not recorded which). These receptors all stem from a woman aged 35 to 49 who had recovered from COVID-19.

The CDR3 nucleotides read TGTGCCAGCAGCTTAGCGCGTGGTGAAACTGAAGCTTTCTTT. This gives the protein CASSLARGETEAFF. The chain employs TRBV7-9 and TRBJ1-1; D ambiguous. The CDR3 is 14 residues long. CDR1 and CDR2 from the germline V gene are SEHNR and FQNEAQ (reference sequence). Trimming stripped 0 bases from V and 5 bases from J, with 10 bases between.

This chain uses TRBV25-1 with TRBJ2-5; 9 nucleotides align to TRBD2. V gave up 7 bases and J gave up 5 bases; unmatched junction bases: 11. Germline CDR1 MGHDK, CDR2 SYGVNS. CDR3 size: 15 residues. CDR3 protein: CASNPAREGAETQYF. The CDR3 DNA follows: TGTGCCAGCAACCCGGCGCGGGAGGGGGCGGAGACCCAGTACTTC.

The table lists this clone with a few counts. The V gene is TRBV2, the J gene TRBJ1-1; D is perhaps TRBD1 (6 bases). Germline-derived CDR1 and CDR2 are SNHLY and FYNNEI. The CDR3 has 13 residues. Trimming took off 7 bases at V and 7 bases at J, with 16 bases between the two ends. The DNA of the CDR3 is TGTGCCAGCACCTGGGACAATGATATTGAAGCTTTCTTT. Amino acids: CASTWDNDIEAFF.